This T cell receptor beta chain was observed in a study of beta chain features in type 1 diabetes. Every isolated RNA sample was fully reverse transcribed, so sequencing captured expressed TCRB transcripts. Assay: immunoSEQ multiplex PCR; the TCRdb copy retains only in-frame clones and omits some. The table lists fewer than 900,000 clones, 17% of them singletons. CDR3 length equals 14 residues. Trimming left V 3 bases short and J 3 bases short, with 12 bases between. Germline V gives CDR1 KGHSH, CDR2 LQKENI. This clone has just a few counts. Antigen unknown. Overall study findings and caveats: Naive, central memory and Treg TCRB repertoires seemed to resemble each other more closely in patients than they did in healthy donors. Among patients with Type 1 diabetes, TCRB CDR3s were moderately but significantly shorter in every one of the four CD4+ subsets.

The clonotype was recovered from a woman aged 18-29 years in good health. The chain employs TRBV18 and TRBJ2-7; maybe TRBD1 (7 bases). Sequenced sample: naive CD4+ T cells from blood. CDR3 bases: TGTGCCAGCTCACCGAGACAGGGAGGCTACGAGCAGTACTTC. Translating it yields CASSPRQGGYEQYF. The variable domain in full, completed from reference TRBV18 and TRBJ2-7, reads NAGVMQNPRHLVRRRGQEARLRCSPMKGHSHVYWYRQLPEEGLKFMVYLQKENIIDESGMPKERFSAEFPKEGPSILRIQQVVRGDSAAYFCASSPRQGGYEQYFGPGTRLTVT.